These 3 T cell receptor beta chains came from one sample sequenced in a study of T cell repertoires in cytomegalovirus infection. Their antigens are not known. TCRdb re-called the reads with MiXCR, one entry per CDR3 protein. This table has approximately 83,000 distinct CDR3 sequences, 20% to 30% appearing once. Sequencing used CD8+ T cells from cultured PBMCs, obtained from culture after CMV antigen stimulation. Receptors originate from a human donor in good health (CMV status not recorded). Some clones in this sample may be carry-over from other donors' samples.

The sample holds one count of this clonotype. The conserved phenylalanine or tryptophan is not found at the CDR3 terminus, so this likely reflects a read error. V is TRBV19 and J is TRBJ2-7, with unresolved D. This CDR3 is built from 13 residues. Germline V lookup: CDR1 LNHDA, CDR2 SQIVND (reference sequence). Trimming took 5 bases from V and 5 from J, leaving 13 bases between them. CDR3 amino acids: CASSLVSFHEQYS. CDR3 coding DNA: TGTGCCAGTAGTTTGGTTAGCTTCCACGAGCAGTACTCC.

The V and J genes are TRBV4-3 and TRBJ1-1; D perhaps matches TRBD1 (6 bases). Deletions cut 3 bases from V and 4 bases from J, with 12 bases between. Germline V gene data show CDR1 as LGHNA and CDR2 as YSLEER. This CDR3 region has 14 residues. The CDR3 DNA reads TGCGCCAGCAGCCAGTACAGGGAGGGCACTGAAGCTTTCTTT. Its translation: CASSQYREGTEAFF.

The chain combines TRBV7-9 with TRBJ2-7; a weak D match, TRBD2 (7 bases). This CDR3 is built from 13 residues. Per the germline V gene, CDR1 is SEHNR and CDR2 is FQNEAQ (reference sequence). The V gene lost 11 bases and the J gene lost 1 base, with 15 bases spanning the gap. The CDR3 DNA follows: TGTGCCCTGGGGGCGGGAGAATCCTACGAGCAGTACTTC. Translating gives CALGAGESYEQYF.